Presented here are 30 T cell receptor beta chains from one specimen sequenced in a study of blood T cell repertoires in COVID-19. Produced via immunoSEQ multiplex PCR; TCRdb's table is partial and in-frame only. The table shows about 150,000 clones, with about 80% occurring only once. The sample consisted of peripheral blood. All receptors derive from a man between 65 and 80 years old with acute or convalescent COVID-19.

The chain combines TRBV6-6 with TRBJ2-5; D gene ambiguous. V lost 7 bases and J 6 bases, leaving 15 bases between the germline ends. Germline CDR1 reads MNHNY; CDR2 reads SVGAGI (reference sequence). CDR3 length: 13 amino acids. CDR3 loop: CASTTDSRQTQYF. In DNA form, the CDR3 reads TGTGCCAGCACTACCGACTCGCGGCAGACCCAGTACTTC.

This chain links TRBV29-1 with TRBJ1-4; 9 bases map to TRBD1. V dropped 4 bases and J dropped 7; count of bases not matched to a gene: 4. From germline, CDR1 is SQVTM and CDR2 ANQGSEA. The CDR3 runs 13 residues. The CDR3 sequence is CSVVQGAGEKLFF. CDR3 nucleotides: TGCAGCGTTGTACAGGGGGCAGGTGAAAAACTGTTTTTT.

V usage is TRBV7-6 and J usage is TRBJ2-2; TRBD1 might be the D (7 bases). Germline assignment: CDR1 SGHVS and CDR2 FNYEAQ. The CDR3 is made up of 18 amino acids. Trimming removed 5 bases at V and 7 bases at J, with 26 bases between. Here the CDR3 reads CASSIRGTTGPLDGELFF. CDR3 coding DNA: TGTGCCAGCAGCATTCGCGGGACGACAGGGCCGTTGGACGGGGAGCTGTTTTTT.

The chain carries TRBV27 and TRBJ2-7; 7 bases agree with TRBD2. There are 14 residues in the CDR3. Trimming took 7 bases from V and 3 from J; bases not matched to a gene: 9. Germline CDR1 and CDR2: MNHEY and SMNVEV (reference sequence). CDR3 sequence reads: CASTLVGGIYEQYF. CDR3 bases: TGTGCCAGCACCCTAGTGGGGGGGATCTACGAGCAGTACTTC.

The chain combines TRBV7-2 with TRBJ2-3; D not certain. V lost 1 base, J lost 0 bases, and 8 bases lay in between. Germline-derived CDR1 and CDR2 are SGHTA and FQGNSA. The CDR3 spans 15 residues. The CDR3 sequence is CASSLGGLSTDTQYF. CDR3 sequence (DNA): TGTGCCAGCAGCTTAGGTGGGCTTAGCACAGATACGCAGTATTTT.

The chain carries TRBV5-4 and TRBJ1-4, with 7 bases that match TRBD1. The V segment lost 4 bases and the J segment 4 bases; nucleotides outside the gene matches: 7. Germline V gene sequence: CDR1 SGHNT, CDR2 YYREEE (reference sequence). This CDR3 is 15 amino acids long. Here the CDR3 reads CASSRVGTVNEKLFF. Here the CDR3 DNA reads TGTGCCAGCAGCCGTGTGGGGACAGTTAATGAAAAACTGTTTTTT.

This rearrangement joins TRBV9 to TRBJ1-6; 9 bases match TRBD1. Unmatched junction bases numbered 3, after V lost 4 bases and J lost 7 bases. CDR3 length equals 14 residues. CDR1 is SGDLS and CDR2 is YYNGEE in the germline V gene. DNA for the CDR3: TGTGCCAGCAGCCGCGGACAGGGGAATTCACCCCTCCACTTT. It is translated as CASSRGQGNSPLHF.

The chain links TRBV7-2 to TRBJ1-2, with D perhaps matching TRBD1 (5 bases). In germline, CDR1 is SGHTA, CDR2 FQGNSA. The CDR3 runs to 15 residues. V was pared by 2 bases and J by 5 bases, with 15 bases between. DNA of the CDR3: TGTGCCAGCAGCTTAAGGGGAGGGGAAACGTATGGCTACACCTTC. Translated, it gives CASSLRGGETYGYTF.

This rearrangement joins TRBV6-5 to TRBJ2-1, with TRBD2 matching 8 bases. The CDR3 is made up of 14 amino acids. Germline assignment: CDR1 MNHEY and CDR2 SVGAGI. After removal of 10 bases from V and 1 base from J, the junction contained 6 bases not matched to a gene. CDR3 sequence reads: CATVGGGSYNEQFF. The CDR3, as DNA: TGTGCCACCGTCGGCGGGGGGTCCTACAATGAGCAGTTCTTC.

The J gene is TRBJ1-4, the V gene TRBV4-1; TRBD1 is a possible D gene (6 bases). V lost 3 bases, J lost 8 bases, and 10 bases lay in between. Germline CDR1 MGHRA, CDR2 YSYEKL. The CDR3 is 13 amino acids. The CDR3 spells CASSQTGWEKLFF. In DNA form, the CDR3 reads TGCGCCAGCAGCCAGACAGGATGGGAAAAACTGTTTTTT.

V and J are TRBV28 and TRBJ1-6; D gene uncertain. Deletions cut 3 bases from V and 4 bases from J, with 4 bases between. The CDR3 loop spans 13 amino acids. Germline lookup yields CDR1 MDHEN and CDR2 SYDVKM. The CDR3 region is CASSFPYNSPLHF. CDR3 DNA: TGTGCCAGCAGTTTTCCGTATAATTCACCCCTCCACTTT.

V is TRBV4-1 and J is TRBJ1-2, with D tentatively TRBD1 (6 bases). CDR1 MGHRA and CDR2 YSYEKL come from the germline V gene. The CDR3 has 14 amino acids. Trimming removed 4 bases from V and 4 bases from J, with 13 bases in between. This CDR3 is CASSRETGLYGYTF. DNA of the CDR3: TGCGCCAGCAGCCGTGAGACAGGTCTCTATGGCTACACCTTC.

V usage is TRBV28 and J usage is TRBJ2-7; no firm D call. This CDR3 is built from 15 residues. Germline-derived CDR1 and CDR2 are MDHEN and SYDVKM. V was clipped by 5 bases and J by 3 bases, with 17 bases between them. The CDR3 loop reads CASSPMTSRIYEQYF. The CDR3 DNA reads TGTGCCAGCAGTCCAATGACTTCCCGGATCTACGAGCAGTACTTC.

The V and J genes are TRBV7-9 and TRBJ1-1; D is unresolved. With 2 bases removed from V and 5 bases from J, the gap between germline ends came to 21 bases. The CDR3 consists of 17 residues. CDR1 is SEHNR, CDR2 FQNEAQ, per germline (reference sequence). The CDR3 bases are TGTGCCAGCAGCTTAACCCCCTCCCGGGTAGCTGGAACTGAAGCTTTCTTT. This gives the protein CASSLTPSRVAGTEAFF.

This chain connects TRBV30 to TRBJ1-1; TRBD1 is a possible D gene (5 bases). The length of the CDR3 is 12 residues. From germline, CDR1 is GTSNPN and CDR2 SVGIG (reference sequence). V was shortened by 2 bases and J by 4 bases, with 8 bases between the two germline ends. CDR3 sequence: CAWSRRGTEAFF. The CDR3 nucleotides are TGTGCCTGGAGTAGGAGGGGCACTGAAGCTTTCTTT.

V is TRBV5-1 and J is TRBJ1-1, with D unclear. The CDR3 is 13 residues long. Looked up from germline, CDR1 is SGHRS and CDR2 is YFSETQ. The V end was cut by 4 bases, the J end by 0 bases, with 7 bases between. The CDR3 loop reads CASSVNMNTEAFF. The CDR3 bases are TGCGCCAGCAGCGTCAACATGAACACTGAAGCTTTCTTT.

This clone occurred a few times. The V gene is TRBV28, the J gene TRBJ1-5; unclear D gene. V shed 3 bases and J shed 4 bases, with 10 bases lying between them. Germline V gene sequence: CDR1 MDHEN, CDR2 SYDVKM. The CDR3 totals 14 residues. In DNA form, the CDR3 reads TGTGCCAGCAGTTTGGTTTCAGTAAATCAGCCCCAGCATTTT. Protein sequence: CASSLVSVNQPQHF.

The CDR3 loop reads CASSSTTGGLYGYTF. DNA of the CDR3: TGTGCCAGCAGTTCCACGACAGGGGGCCTATATGGCTACACCTTC. The chain uses TRBV28 and TRBJ1-2; TRBD1 agrees at 10 bases. This CDR3 is 15 amino acids long. V trimming: 4 bases; J trimming: 5 bases; junction bases outside the gene matches: 7. Per the germline V gene, CDR1 is MDHEN and CDR2 is SYDVKM.

This clone was counted between two and nine times. The chain joins TRBV28 to TRBJ2-7, with 12 bases fitting TRBD1. Germline CDR1 is MDHEN and CDR2 is SYDVKM. The CDR3 sequence is 13 residues long. V lost 5 bases and J lost 9; bases outside the gene matches: 5. The CDR3 reads CASSRGTGGVQYF. CDR3 bases: TGTGCCAGCAGTCGAGGGACAGGGGGCGTGCAGTACTTC. Complete variable domain (other parts from reference TRBV28 and TRBJ2-7): DVKVTQSSRYLVKRTGEKVFLECVQDMDHENMFWYRQDPGLGLRLIYFSYDVKMKEKGDIPEGYSVSREKKERFSLILESASTNQTSMYLCASSRGTGGVQYFGPGTRLTVT.

V usage is TRBV12-3 or TRBV12-4 and J usage is TRBJ1-1; 8 bases are shared with TRBD1. The V gene end was trimmed by 4 bases and the J gene end by 11 bases; junction bases not matched to a gene: 9. This CDR3 comprises 13 residues. The CDR3 here is CASSSTGGRGAFF. The DNA for the CDR3 is TGTGCCAGCAGTTCCACAGGGGGTAGAGGGGCTTTCTTT.

In this sample, this clone turned up once. The rearrangement links TRBV20-1 to TRBJ2-2, with 10 nucleotides matching TRBD2. CDR1 and CDR2 from the germline V gene are DFQATT and SNEGSKA (reference sequence). The CDR3 has 15 amino acids. J gave up 6 bases and V 3 bases, and 7 bases lay outside the gene matches. The CDR3 spells CSASWGLASAGELFF. The CDR3, as DNA: TGCAGTGCTAGTTGGGGACTAGCGTCGGCCGGGGAGCTGTTTTTT.

V gene TRBV7-9 combines with J gene TRBJ2-2; no definite D call. Per germline, CDR1 SEHNR and CDR2 FQNEAQ (reference sequence). The CDR3 totals 16 residues. Trimming stripped 1 base from V and 0 bases from J, with 9 bases between. The CDR3 here is CASSLGHLANTGELFF. Written as DNA, the CDR3 is TGTGCCAGCAGCTTAGGACATCTCGCGAACACCGGGGAGCTGTTTTTT.

This CDR3 reads CAWSVRSDYGYTF. The CDR3 DNA follows: TGTGCCTGGAGTGTACGTTCGGACTATGGCTACACCTTC. The chain carries TRBV30 and TRBJ1-2; D gene ambiguous. This CDR3 is built from 13 residues. Per the germline V gene, CDR1 is GTSNPN and CDR2 is SVGIG (reference sequence). The ends were cut back, 0 bases at V and 3 bases at J, with 8 bases in the middle.

The chain joins TRBV11-3 to TRBJ2-2, with 7 bases that match TRBD1. V was pared by 1 base and J by 6 bases, with 14 bases of the junction left unmatched. CDR1 and CDR2 (germline): SGHNT, YENEEA. This CDR3 is built from 18 residues. For the CDR3, the DNA is TGTGCCAGCAGCTTAGCGAGCTTAGGGGGCGCGACGGCCGGGGAGCTGTTTTTT. It yields the protein CASSLASLGGATAGELFF.

This clone was seen more than once but under ten times. The chain employs TRBV6-2 or TRBV6-3 and TRBJ2-1, with D maybe TRBD1 (6 bases). Germline V gene lookup returns CDR1 MNHEY and CDR2 SVGEGT. Trimming took 0 bases from V and 0 from J, leaving 6 bases between them. This CDR3 has 15 amino acids. The CDR3 DNA reads as TGTGCCAGCAGTTACTCAGGGGGCTCCTACAATGAGCAGTTCTTC. It yields the protein CASSYSGGSYNEQFF.

The chain combines TRBV18 with TRBJ2-1, with TRBD2 identical over 9 bases. Germline loops: CDR1 KGHSH, CDR2 LQKENI. The CDR3 runs 15 residues. Trimming at V came to 2 bases and at J to 8 bases, leaving 7 bases not matched to a gene. The CDR3 bases are TGTGCCAGCTCACCAGGGGTAGCGGGAGTCGATGAGCAGTTCTTC. As protein: CASSPGVAGVDEQFF.

This clone has just one count. The chain recombines TRBV7-2 with TRBJ2-5; TRBD1 matches 7 bases. This CDR3 comprises 17 residues. The V gene's germline CDR1 is SGHTA and CDR2 FQGNSA. Losses at the gene ends were 1 base for V and 2 bases for J; bases not matched to a gene: 10. The CDR3 DNA sequence: TGTGCCAGCAGCTTAGGAGGGGGCCGAGGGGGTCAAGAGACCCAGTACTTC. It is translated as CASSLGGGRGGQETQYF. Full variable domain (outside the CDR3, taken from reference TRBV7-2 and TRBJ2-5): GAGVSQSPSNKVTEKGKDVELRCDPISGHTALYWYRQSLGQGLEFLIYFQGNSAPDKSGLPSDRFSAERTGGSVSTLTIQRTQQEDSAVYLCASSLGGGRGGQETQYFGPGTRLLVL.

The rearrangement joins TRBV24-1 to TRBJ2-1; 7 bases are a match to TRBD2. Losses at the gene ends were 5 bases for V and 2 bases for J; bases not matched to a gene: 11. The V gene's germline CDR1 is KGHDR and CDR2 SFDVKD. The CDR3 length is 17 residues. CDR3 residues: CATSALGGDGPYNEQFF. In DNA form, the CDR3 reads TGTGCCACCAGTGCATTGGGGGGGGATGGGCCCTACAATGAGCAGTTCTTC.

This chain joins TRBV2 and TRBJ1-2; D unclear. V was pared by 4 bases and J by 7 bases, with 10 bases between. The CDR3 extends over 12 amino acids. Per germline, CDR1 SNHLY and CDR2 FYNNEI. CDR3 residues: CASSVTWAGYTF. The DNA of the CDR3 is TGTGCCAGCAGTGTTACCTGGGCTGGCTACACCTTC. The complete variable domain, with remaining parts taken from reference TRBV2 and TRBJ1-2, reads EPEVTQTPSHQVTQMGQEVILRCVPISNHLYFYWYRQILGQKVEFLVSFYNNEISEKSEIFDDQFSVERPDGSNFTLKIRSTKLEDSAMYFCASSVTWAGYTFGSGTRLTVV.

The chain recombines TRBV19 with TRBJ1-5; a weak D match, TRBD1 (6 bases). The CDR3 contains 16 residues. V lost 7 bases, J lost 0 bases, and 16 bases lay in between. The V gene's germline CDR1 is LNHDA and CDR2 SQIVND (reference sequence). The CDR3 here is CASTRAGDDSNQPQHF. The CDR3 region has the DNA TGTGCCAGTACCCGGGCAGGGGATGATAGCAATCAGCCCCAGCATTTT.